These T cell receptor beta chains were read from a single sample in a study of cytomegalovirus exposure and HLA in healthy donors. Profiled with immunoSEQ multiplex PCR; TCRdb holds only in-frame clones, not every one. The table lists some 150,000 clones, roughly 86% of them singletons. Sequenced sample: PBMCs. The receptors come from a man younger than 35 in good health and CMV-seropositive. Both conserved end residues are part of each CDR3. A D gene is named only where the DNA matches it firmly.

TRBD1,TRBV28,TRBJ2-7,TGTGCCAGCAGCTCGGACAGGGGAGAGTCCTACGAGCAGTACTTC,CASSSDRGESYEQYF
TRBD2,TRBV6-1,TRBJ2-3,TGTGCCAGCAGTGGCAGTCGGCGGGAGGGTTCCTTTAGCACAGATACGCAGTATTTT,CASSGSRREGSFSTDTQYF
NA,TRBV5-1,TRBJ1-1,TGCGCCAGCAGCTTGGGGGCTCCTTTACAGCAAATGAACACTGAAGCTTTCTTT,CASSLGAPLQQMNTEAFF
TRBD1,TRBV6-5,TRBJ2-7,TGTGCCAGCAGTCGCCGGGACAGCGAGCAGTACTTC,CASSRRDSEQYF
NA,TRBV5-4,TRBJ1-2,TGTGCCAGCAGCTTGGAGCTCTATGGCTACACCTTC,CASSLELYGYTF
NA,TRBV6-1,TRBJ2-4,TGTGCCAGCAGCGACGGAGGGGCTGGCAAAAACATTCAGTACTTC,CASSDGGAGKNIQYF
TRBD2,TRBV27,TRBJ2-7,TGTGCCAGCAGTCTCAATCTCGGGACTAGCGGTGAGCAGTACTTC,CASSLNLGTSGEQYF
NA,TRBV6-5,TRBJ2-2,TGTGCCAGCAGTTACCAGCGGTCGAACACCGGGGAGCTGTTTTTT,CASSYQRSNTGELFF
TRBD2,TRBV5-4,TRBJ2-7,TGTGCCAGCAGTCCGACTAGCGGGACCTACGAGCAGTACTTC,CASSPTSGTYEQYF
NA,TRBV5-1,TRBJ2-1,TGCGCCAGCAGCTTGGGGGGGGATGAGCAGTTCTTC,CASSLGGDEQFF
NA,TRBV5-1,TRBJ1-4,TGCGCCAGCAGCTCGGGGGCGGGGGATGAAAAACTGTTTTTT,CASSSGAGDEKLFF
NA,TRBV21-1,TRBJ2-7,TGTGCCAGCAGCCCCCAGGGGATGTTTTTAGCGGGAGGGAGCTCCTACGAGCAGTACTTC,CASSPQGMFLAGGSSYEQYF
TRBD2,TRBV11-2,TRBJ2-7,TGTGCCAGCAGCTCGCAACTAGCGGACTCCTACGAGCAGTACTTC,CASSSQLADSYEQYF
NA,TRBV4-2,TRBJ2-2,TGTGCCAGCAGCCAAGAGCCACTGAACACCGGGGAGCTGTTTTTT,CASSQEPLNTGELFF
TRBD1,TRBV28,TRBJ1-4,TGTGCCAGCAGTGCACAGGGGGCAATAAGGGAAAAACTGTTTTTT,CASSAQGAIREKLFF
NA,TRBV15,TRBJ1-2,TGTGCCACCAGCAGAGGGGAGGTAGCGTTCGGCTACACCTTC,CATSRGEVAFGYTF
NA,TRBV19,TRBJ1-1,TGTGACAGTAGTATAGGGAGGAACACTGAAGCTTTCTTT,CDSSIGRNTEAFF